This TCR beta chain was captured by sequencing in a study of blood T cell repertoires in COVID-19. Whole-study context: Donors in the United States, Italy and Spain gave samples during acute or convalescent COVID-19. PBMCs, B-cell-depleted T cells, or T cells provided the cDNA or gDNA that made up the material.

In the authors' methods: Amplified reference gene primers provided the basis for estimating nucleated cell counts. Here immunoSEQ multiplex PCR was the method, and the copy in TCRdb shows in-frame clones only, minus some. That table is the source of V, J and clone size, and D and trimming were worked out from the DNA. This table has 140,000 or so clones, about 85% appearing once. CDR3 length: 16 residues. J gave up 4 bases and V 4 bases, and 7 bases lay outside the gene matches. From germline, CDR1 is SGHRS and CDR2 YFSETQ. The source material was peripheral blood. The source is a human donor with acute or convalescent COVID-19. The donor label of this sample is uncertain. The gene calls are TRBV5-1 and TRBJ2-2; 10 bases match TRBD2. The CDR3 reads CASSPPQREGTGELFF. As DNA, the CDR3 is TGCGCCAGCAGCCCCCCCCAGCGGGAGGGCACCGGGGAGCTGTTTTTT. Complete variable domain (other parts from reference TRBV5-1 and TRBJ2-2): KAGVTQTPRYLIKTRGQQVTLSCSPISGHRSVSWYQQTPGQGLQFLFEYFSETQRNKGNFPGRFSGRQFSNSRSEMNVSTLELGDSALYLCASSPPQREGTGELFFGEGSRLTVL.